The present entry profiles one T cell receptor beta chain with its context. The antigen is unknown. Data came from immunoSEQ multiplex PCR; TCRdb stores just in-frame clones and leaves some out. The repertoire holds some 2.3 million clones, 85% to 95% seen once, with 0.39% in the top ten. Trimming took off 3 bases at V and 7 bases at J, with 16 bases between the two ends. The CDR3 totals 15 residues. In germline, CDR1 is GTSNPN, CDR2 SVGIG (reference sequence). Adult Caucasians living in Nashville, Tennessee made up all of the donors. The source of the sample is a study of shared clonotypes between healthy human individuals. General study points: The study's rarefaction showed incomplete sorted-subset sequencing despite large depth. Blood was the sole source, and tissue repertoires probably differ. Memory subsets generally showed lower estimated richness than naive subsets.

The chain has TRBV30 and TRBJ1-6, with TRBD1 as a possible D gene (5 bases). This clonotype originated in a man aged 18-30 years in good health. Some clones in this sample may be carry-over from other donors' samples. The sequenced sample consisted of naive CD4+ T cells from PBMCs. Subset in this sample: CD45RA+ positively selected. The CDR3 is CAWSRATLKNSPLHF. DNA for the CDR3: TGTGCCTGGAGCAGGGCAACCCTGAAAAATTCACCCCTCCACTTT. Variable domain in full (rest from reference TRBV30 and TRBJ1-6): SQTIHQWPATLVQPVGSPLSLECTVEGTSNPNLYWYRQAAGRGLQLLFYSVGIGQISSEVPQNLSASRPQDRQFILSSKKLLLSDSGFYLCAWSRATLKNSPLHFGNGTRLTVT.